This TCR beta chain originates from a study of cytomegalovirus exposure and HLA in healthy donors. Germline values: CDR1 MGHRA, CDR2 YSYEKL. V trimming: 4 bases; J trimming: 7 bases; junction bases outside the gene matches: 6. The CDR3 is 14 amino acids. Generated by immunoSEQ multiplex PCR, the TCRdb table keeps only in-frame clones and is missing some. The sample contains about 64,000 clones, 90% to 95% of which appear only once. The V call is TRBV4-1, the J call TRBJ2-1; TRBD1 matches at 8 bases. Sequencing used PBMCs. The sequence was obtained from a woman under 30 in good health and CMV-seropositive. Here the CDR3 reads CASSLRTGWNEQFF. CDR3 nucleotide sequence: TGCGCCAGCAGCCTACGGACAGGGTGGAATGAGCAGTTCTTC.